This paragraph covers one TCR beta chain sequence. TCRdb re-analysed the reads in MiXCR, keeping a single row per CDR3 protein. The table lists 80,000 to 130,000 distinct CDR3 sequences, 20% to 25% of them singletons. This entry is derived from a study of T cell repertoires in cytomegalovirus infection. Per germline, CDR1 SEHNR and CDR2 FQNEAQ (reference sequence). CDR3 length equals 13 residues. V shed 0 bases and J shed 8 bases, with 8 bases lying between them. The receptor's source is a human donor in good health (CMV status not recorded). Some clones in this sample may be carry-over from other donors' samples. The source material was CD8+ T cells from PBMCs. V and J are TRBV7-9 and TRBJ2-1, with a possible D match to TRBD1 (5 bases). The CDR3 nucleotides read TGTGCCAGCAGCTTAGCGGGGCACTATGAGCAGTTCTTC. Protein: CASSLAGHYEQFF.